These 30 T cell receptor beta chains were sequenced from one sample in a study of T cell responses to AZD1222 COVID-19 vaccine. Measured with immunoSEQ multiplex PCR; TCRdb has only the in-frame clones, and not every one. This sample has some 200,000 clones, with approximately 94% found just once. The sequencing used peripheral blood, collected on day 0 of MenACWY control vaccination. These receptors all stem from an adult in good health.

This clone was seen only a few times. V gene TRBV2 combines with J gene TRBJ2-7; D is ambiguous. CDR3 size: 12 residues. Between the trimmed V and J ends, which lost 7 bases and 6 bases, there was a span of 13 bases. Germline V gene data show CDR1 as SNHLY and CDR2 as FYNNEI. The CDR3 loop reads CASKVPGTEQYF. The CDR3 DNA sequence: TGTGCCAGCAAAGTCCCAGGTACCGAGCAGTACTTC.

The CDR3 DNA reads TGTGCCAGCAGCTTAGCAGATTCTGGAAACACCATATATTTT. It yields the protein CASSLADSGNTIYF. V is TRBV7-9 and J is TRBJ1-3; no reliable D call. V lost 0 bases, J lost 1 base, and 4 bases lay in between. Germline CDR1 and CDR2: SEHNR and FQNEAQ (reference sequence). The CDR3 contains 14 residues.

CDR3 DNA: TGCAGCGTTGGGACAGATAGGAATTCACCCCTCCACTTT. Translation gives CSVGTDRNSPLHF. The rearrangement links TRBV29-1 to TRBJ1-6; maybe TRBD1 (6 bases). Trimming took off 4 bases at V and 7 bases at J, with 11 bases between the two ends. The CDR3 is 13 amino acids. Germline CDR1 and CDR2: SQVTM and ANQGSEA.

The V and J genes are TRBV7-3 and TRBJ2-5; D uncertain. CDR1 and CDR2 from the germline V gene are SGHTA and FQGTGA. The CDR3 is 14 amino acids. The germline V and J ends were trimmed by 5 bases and 8 bases, with 18 bases remaining between them. The CDR3 DNA is TGTGCCAGCAGCCCTTCAGGACGGAGCCAAACCCAGTACTTC. Protein: CASSPSGRSQTQYF.

The chain uses TRBV19 and TRBJ2-1; the D gene is possibly TRBD2 (7 bases). The germline V gene encodes CDR1 LNHDA and CDR2 SQIVND (reference sequence). Trimming took 7 bases from V and 4 from J, leaving 20 bases between them. CDR3 length: 16 amino acids. CDR3 sequence (DNA): TGTGCCAGTACAGCGGTGGGCGGGGGCACTTACAATGAGCAGTTCTTC. Translating it yields CASTAVGGGTYNEQFF.

In regard to this clone: Germline is not matched at one junction end, which may reflect a read error. The V gene is TRBV5-1, the J gene TRBJ2-7, with 11 bases fitting TRBD2. The length of the CDR3 is 15 residues. From germline, CDR1 is SGHRS and CDR2 YFSETQ. The CDR3 here is CARSAIAGGAYEQYF. The CDR3 DNA reads as TGCGCCCGCAGCGCCATAGCGGGGGGGGCCTACGAGCAGTACTTC.

The chain has TRBV30 and TRBJ1-1; unclear D gene. The V and J ends lost 0 bases and 3 bases respectively, with 8 bases between them. Germline V lookup: CDR1 GTSNPN, CDR2 SVGIG (reference sequence). This CDR3 region has 13 residues. This chain's CDR3 is CAWSVGMDTEAFF. DNA for the CDR3: TGTGCCTGGAGTGTCGGGATGGACACTGAAGCTTTCTTT.

The chain links TRBV5-1 to TRBJ1-1; D might be TRBD1 (5 bases). Trimming shortened V by 0 bases and J by 1 base, and 10 bases separated the two germline ends. The CDR3 consists of 15 residues. The V gene's germline CDR1 is SGHRS and CDR2 YFSETQ. In DNA form, the CDR3 reads TGCGCCAGCAGCTTGGCCTTTGGACAGAACACTGAAGCTTTCTTT. It translates to CASSLAFGQNTEAFF.

This chain connects TRBV9 to TRBJ1-3; tentatively, D is TRBD1 (5 bases). V shed 3 bases and J shed 0 bases, with 13 bases lying between them. CDR3 size: 16 residues. Germline-derived CDR1 and CDR2 are SGDLS and YYNGEE. The CDR3 is CASSEGPLSSGNTIYF. In nucleotides, the CDR3 is TGTGCCAGCAGCGAGGGACCCCTGAGCTCTGGAAACACCATATATTTT.

The genes are TRBV4-1 and TRBJ1-1, with unresolved D. CDR3 size: 13 residues. Per the germline V gene, CDR1 is MGHRA and CDR2 is YSYEKL. V was shortened by 0 bases and J by 12 bases, with 14 bases between the two germline ends. The CDR3 DNA reads as TGCGCCAGCAGCCAAGAAGTAACGGCCGGGACTTTCTTT. This sequence encodes CASSQEVTAGTFF.

CDR3 amino acids: CASSADSGNQPQHF. CDR3 nucleotide sequence: TGTGCCAGCAGCGCAGACAGCGGGAATCAGCCCCAGCATTTT. This chain connects TRBV7-2 to TRBJ1-5, with D tentatively TRBD1 (5 bases). The length of the CDR3 is 14 residues. Trimming took 5 bases from V and 4 from J, leaving 12 bases between them. Germline CDR1 reads SGHTA; CDR2 reads FQGNSA.

This chain uses TRBV7-2 with TRBJ2-6; 12 nucleotides line up with TRBD2. V dropped 5 bases and J dropped 2; count of bases not matched to a gene: 7. The germline V gene has CDR1 SGHTA and CDR2 FQGNSA. CDR3 length equals 18 residues. The CDR3 here is CASSPSASGGAGANVLTF. The CDR3 region has the DNA TGTGCCAGCAGCCCATCGGCTAGCGGGGGGGCTGGGGCCAACGTCCTGACTTTC.

This clone showed up just a few times. V and J are TRBV5-1 and TRBJ2-1, with D possibly TRBD1 on 6 matching bases. Trimming removed 4 bases at V and 0 bases at J, with 11 bases between. The germline V gene has CDR1 SGHRS and CDR2 YFSETQ. CDR3 length equals 15 residues. Written as DNA, the CDR3 is TGCGCCAGCAGCCTAGGACAGAGCTCCTACAATGAGCAGTTCTTC. Encoded protein: CASSLGQSSYNEQFF.

This sequence joins TRBV5-1 and TRBJ2-7; 7 bases match TRBD2. This CDR3 is built from 14 residues. Germline V CDR1 and CDR2: SGHRS, YFSETQ. V dropped 2 bases and J dropped 1; count of bases not matched to a gene: 3. The CDR3: CASSFTSASYEQYF. Written as DNA, the CDR3 is TGCGCCAGCAGCTTCACTAGCGCGTCCTACGAGCAGTACTTC.

As DNA, the CDR3 is TGTGCCAGCAGCTTTACAGGGGACCCGAACACTGAAGCTTTCTTT. This translates into CASSFTGDPNTEAFF. The rearrangement uses TRBV9 and TRBJ1-1; 7 nucleotides line up with TRBD1. CDR1 SGDLS and CDR2 YYNGEE come from the germline V gene. The CDR3 loop spans 15 amino acids. With V trimmed by 4 bases and J by 1 base, 7 bases remained unmatched.

This chain links TRBV5-1 with TRBJ1-2; 12 nucleotides align to TRBD1. With 4 bases clipped from V and 0 bases from J, the junction kept 7 bases outside the gene matches. The CDR3 sequence is 17 residues long. CDR1 is SGHRS, CDR2 YFSETQ, per germline. CDR3 loop: CASSATGTGGSNYGYTF. In DNA form, the CDR3 reads TGCGCCAGCAGCGCGACCGGGACAGGGGGCTCTAACTATGGCTACACCTTC.

V and J are TRBV7-2 and TRBJ1-2; 9 bases line up with TRBD1. The CDR3 contains 15 residues. V dropped 5 bases and J dropped 4; count of bases not matched to a gene: 8. The germline V gene encodes CDR1 SGHTA and CDR2 FQGNSA. CDR3 coding DNA: TGTGCCAGCAGCCGTCCCGGGACAGGGCGCTATGGCTACACCTTC. Its protein is CASSRPGTGRYGYTF.

The V and J genes are TRBV19 and TRBJ2-1; no clear D gene. The CDR3 runs 14 residues. Germline V CDR1 and CDR2: LNHDA, SQIVND (reference sequence). The ends were cut back, 4 bases at V and 0 bases at J, with 7 bases in the middle. The CDR3: CASSRPSSYNEQFF. CDR3 nucleotide sequence: TGTGCCAGTAGTAGGCCTAGCTCCTACAATGAGCAGTTCTTC.

The chain recombines TRBV4-1 with TRBJ1-5; the D is unclear. From germline, CDR1 is MGHRA and CDR2 YSYEKL. The CDR3 runs 13 residues. The V end was cut by 2 bases, the J end by 4 bases, with 6 bases between. This chain's CDR3 is CASSQTGNQPQHF. The CDR3 region has the DNA TGCGCCAGCAGCCAAACCGGGAATCAGCCCCAGCATTTT.

The chain uses TRBV10-1 and TRBJ1-2; a possible D gene is TRBD1 (6 bases). From germline, CDR1 is WNHNN and CDR2 SYGVQD (reference sequence). The V gene lost 8 bases and the J gene lost 0 bases, with 10 bases spanning the gap. The CDR3 runs to 13 residues. The CDR3 DNA sequence: TGCGCCAGCTCCGGACAGACTAACTATGGCTACACCTTC. Translating it yields CASSGQTNYGYTF.

This chain connects TRBV28 to TRBJ1-2; 7 bases map to TRBD1. Germline CDR1 and CDR2: MDHEN and SYDVKM. J was trimmed by 4 bases and V by 7 bases; bases with no gene match: 12. The CDR3 is made up of 15 amino acids. The CDR3 region is CASTLTGARVYGYTF. Here the CDR3 DNA reads TGTGCCAGCACCCTTACAGGGGCTCGGGTCTATGGCTACACCTTC.

The chain couples TRBV6-5 to TRBJ1-1, with TRBD1 matching 7 bases. V shed 5 bases, J shed 4 bases, and the junction held 4 bases outside the gene matches. The CDR3 spans 13 residues. The germline CDR1 and CDR2 sequences are MNHEY and SVGAGI. The CDR3 here is CASSPRGGTEAFF. In nucleotides, the CDR3 is TGTGCCAGCAGTCCCAGGGGGGGCACTGAAGCTTTCTTT.

Here the CDR3 DNA reads TGTGCCAGCAGCCTGGTGGGACTAGCGGGAGAGACCCAGTACTTC. Protein product: CASSLVGLAGETQYF. The chain joins TRBV11-2 to TRBJ2-5, with TRBD2 matching over 12 bases. The CDR3 totals 15 residues. V was clipped by 5 bases and J by 4 bases; unmatched bases: 5. CDR1 and CDR2 (germline): SGHAT, FQNNGV.

This chain uses TRBV5-6 with TRBJ1-6, with 8 bases identical to TRBD1. Germline-derived CDR1 and CDR2 are SGHDT and YYEEEE. V trimming: 2 bases; J trimming: 7 bases; junction bases outside the gene matches: 5. The CDR3 contains 15 residues. CDR3 bases: TGTGCCAGCAGCTTCAGGGGGCGCGTAAATTCACCCCTCCACTTT. Residues: CASSFRGRVNSPLHF.

The J gene is TRBJ1-1, the V gene TRBV4-1, with D perhaps matching TRBD1 (5 bases). Germline CDR1 reads MGHRA; CDR2 reads YSYEKL. The V end lost 1 base, the J end lost 11 bases, and 14 bases lay between the germline ends. This CDR3 contains 13 residues. The CDR3 is CASSQVRGESAFF. In DNA form, the CDR3 reads TGCGCCAGCAGCCAAGTTCGGGGGGAGAGTGCTTTCTTT.

The gene calls are TRBV2 and TRBJ1-2; no clear D gene. This CDR3 is built from 12 residues. The ends were cut back, 3 bases at V and 2 bases at J, with 4 bases in the middle. Per germline, CDR1 SNHLY and CDR2 FYNNEI. This CDR3 is CASSEANYGYTF. CDR3 nucleotides: TGTGCCAGCAGTGAGGCCAACTATGGCTACACCTTC.

V gene TRBV18 combines with J gene TRBJ1-4; D is ambiguous. In germline, CDR1 is KGHSH, CDR2 LQKENI. This CDR3 comprises 15 residues. Deletions cut 3 bases from V and 8 bases from J, with 16 bases between. In DNA form, the CDR3 reads TGTGCCAGCTCACCGTCGGGCCAGTCCCGGGAAAAACTGTTTTTT. Amino acid sequence: CASSPSGQSREKLFF.

The chain has TRBV6-5 and TRBJ1-3; D may be TRBD1 (5 bases). CDR1 MNHEY and CDR2 SVGAGI come from the germline V gene. With 1 base removed from V and 0 bases from J, the gap between germline ends came to 10 bases. CDR3 size: 16 residues. The DNA of the CDR3 is TGTGCCAGCAGTTACTGGGACCCGAGCTCTGGAAACACCATATATTTT. Its translation: CASSYWDPSSGNTIYF.

The CDR3 nucleotides are TGTGCCAGCAGCTTAAGCAGGGATAGACAAGCTTTCTTT. It specifies CASSLSRDRQAFF. The V and J genes are TRBV11-3 and TRBJ1-1, with D tentatively TRBD1 (5 bases). The length of the CDR3 is 13 residues. CDR1 and CDR2 from the germline V gene are SGHNT and YENEEA. Trimming took 2 bases from V and 9 from J, leaving 13 bases between them.

J is TRBJ2-7 and V is TRBV18; D remains ambiguous. This CDR3 spans 15 amino acids. With 1 base removed from V and 0 bases from J, the gap between germline ends came to 10 bases. Germline V gene data show CDR1 as KGHSH and CDR2 as LQKENI. The CDR3 spells CASSPQKAGSYEQYF. For the CDR3, the DNA is TGTGCCAGCTCACCACAAAAGGCAGGCTCCTACGAGCAGTACTTC. Complete variable domain (other parts from reference TRBV18 and TRBJ2-7): NAGVMQNPRHLVRRRGQEARLRCSPMKGHSHVYWYRQLPEEGLKFMVYLQKENIIDESGMPKERFSAEFPKEGPSILRIQQVVRGDSAAYFCASSPQKAGSYEQYFGPGTRLTVT.